The 24 T cell receptor beta chains given below trace back to one sample, sequenced in a study of T-cell reconstitution after alpha-beta-depleted transplantation in children. Broader study findings: Hyperexpanded clones declined; after one year, newly produced T cells mostly supplied diversity.

Construction of the TCRbeta library involved unique molecular identifiers. TCRdb ran MiXCR on the PCR reads and lists one entry per CDR3 protein. The sample shows about 300,000 distinct CDR3 sequences, roughly 8.2% of them seen only once. Their specific antigens are unknown. The source material was peripheral blood, sampled 360 days after TCRalphabeta/CD19-depleted stem cell transplant. These receptors were obtained from a female patient aged 2-9 years who had a stem cell transplant for Fanconi anemia, so the T cells may come from the graft donor.

This chain joins TRBV6-6 and TRBJ2-7; D remains unclear. This CDR3 spans 12 amino acids. Trimming left V 5 bases short and J 4 bases short, with 9 bases between. CDR1 and CDR2 (germline): MNHNY, SVGAGI (reference sequence). For the CDR3, the DNA is TGTGCCAGCAGTCCTATATCTTACGAGCAGTACTTC. Translation gives CASSPISYEQYF.

This chain joins TRBV13 and TRBJ2-1, with 14 positions matching TRBD2. The length of the CDR3 is 19 residues. With V trimmed by 5 bases and J by 8 bases, 17 bases remained unmatched. The V gene's germline CDR1 is PRHDT and CDR2 FYEKMQ (reference sequence). The CDR3 DNA reads TGTGCCAGCAGCACCAGACCCGGGACTAGCGGGGGTTCTGAGCATGAGCAGTTCTTC. This codes for CASSTRPGTSGGSEHEQFF. Complete variable domain (other parts from reference TRBV13 and TRBJ2-1): AAGVIQSPRHLIKEKRETATLKCYPIPRHDTVYWYQQGPGQDPQFLISFYEKMQSDKGSIPDRFSAQQFSDYHSELNMSSLELGDSALYFCASSTRPGTSGGSEHEQFFGPGTRLTVL.

The chain joins TRBV7-2 to TRBJ1-5; no clear D gene. This CDR3 has 14 amino acids. Germline CDR1 SGHTA, CDR2 FQGNSA. Trimming took 5 bases from V and 0 from J, leaving 8 bases between them. The CDR3 sequence is CASSTDDSNQPQHF. The CDR3 nucleotides are TGTGCCAGCAGCACCGATGATAGCAATCAGCCCCAGCATTTT. Full variable domain (outside the CDR3, taken from reference TRBV7-2 and TRBJ1-5): GAGVSQSPSNKVTEKGKDVELRCDPISGHTALYWYRQSLGQGLEFLIYFQGNSAPDKSGLPSDRFSAERTGGSVSTLTIQRTQQEDSAVYLCASSTDDSNQPQHFGDGTRLSIL.

This clonotype has at least ten counts. The chain couples TRBV29-1 to TRBJ2-4; 8 positions agree with TRBD1. The junction had 8 bases not matched to a gene; V was cut back by 4 bases and J by 6 bases. CDR3 length: 14 residues. Germline V gene data show CDR1 as SQVTM and CDR2 as ANQGSEA. CDR3 in amino acids: CSVAPTGELNIQYF. CDR3 sequence (DNA): TGCAGCGTTGCCCCGACAGGGGAACTAAACATTCAGTACTTC. Supplemented by reference TRBV29-1 and TRBJ2-4, the full variable domain reads SAVISQKPSRDICQRGTSLTIQCQVDSQVTMMFWYRQQPGQSLTLIATANQGSEATYESGFVIDKFPISRPNLTFSTLTVSNMSPEDSSIYLCSVAPTGELNIQYFGAGTRLSVL.

This clonotype has a count of ten or more. The V and J genes are TRBV5-1 and TRBJ1-1; no firm D call. V was pared by 1 base and J by 0 bases, with 10 bases between. The V gene's germline CDR1 is SGHRS and CDR2 YFSETQ. The length of the CDR3 is 15 residues. Here the CDR3 DNA reads TGCGCCAGCAGCTTGAGGGTCGGACTGAACACTGAAGCTTTCTTT. Translating gives CASSLRVGLNTEAFF.

This clonotype was seen ten or more times. The V call is TRBV28, the J call TRBJ2-1, with 9 bases that match TRBD2. J was trimmed by 6 bases and V by 1 base; bases with no gene match: 7. The CDR3 consists of 16 residues. Germline CDR1 is MDHEN and CDR2 is SYDVKM. CDR3 nucleotide sequence: TGTGCCAGCAGTTTATATTTAGCGGGAGCTTTCAATGAGCAGTTCTTC. Residues: CASSLYLAGAFNEQFF.

This clonotype was seen at least ten times. The genes are TRBV20-1 and TRBJ2-1, with 10 nucleotides matching TRBD2. The germline V gene has CDR1 DFQATT and CDR2 SNEGSKA (reference sequence). The CDR3 spans 16 residues. The J segment lost 6 bases and the V segment lost 0 bases, leaving 8 bases of the junction unmatched. The chain's CDR3 is CSARDPLAGEGNEQFF. The CDR3 DNA sequence: TGCAGTGCTAGAGATCCCCTAGCGGGGGAGGGCAATGAGCAGTTCTTC.

This clonotype was observed once. The CDR3 loop is CASSATGTALYEQYF. The CDR3 nucleotides are TGTGCCAGCAGCGCCACCGGGACAGCCCTCTACGAGCAGTACTTC. This chain uses TRBV11-2 with TRBJ2-7; 7 bases align to TRBD1. The CDR3 covers 15 residues. Germline CDR1 and CDR2: SGHAT and FQNNGV. The V segment lost 5 bases and the J segment 3 bases; nucleotides outside the gene matches: 10.

This clonotype was seen at least ten times. The chain is built from TRBV5-1 and TRBJ2-7; 7 bases line up with TRBD2. There are 14 residues in the CDR3. The germline CDR1 and CDR2 sequences are SGHRS and YFSETQ. The V gene end was trimmed by 4 bases and the J gene end by 3 bases; junction bases not matched to a gene: 7. The CDR3 sequence is CASSPGLVSYEQYF. CDR3 bases: TGCGCCAGCAGCCCTGGACTAGTAAGCTACGAGCAGTACTTC.

In its sample, this clonotype was seen many times. V is TRBV28 and J is TRBJ2-7; D gene uncertain. The CDR3 is made up of 15 amino acids. V lost 2 bases and J 3 bases, leaving 14 bases between the germline ends. Germline values: CDR1 MDHEN, CDR2 SYDVKM. Here the CDR3 reads CASSLTLRIGYEQYF. The CDR3 bases are TGTGCCAGCAGTTTAACTTTAAGAATTGGCTACGAGCAGTACTTC.

The V call is TRBV6-1, the J call TRBJ2-1; 7 bases are a match to TRBD1. In germline, CDR1 is MNHNS, CDR2 SASEGT. The V and J ends lost 1 base and 9 bases, in that order; junction bases with no gene match: 3. There are 13 residues in the CDR3. The CDR3 loop is CASSEVGQSEQFF. In DNA, the CDR3 is TGTGCCAGCAGTGAAGTGGGACAGAGTGAGCAGTTCTTC.

This clonotype was recorded at least ten times. V gene TRBV29-1 combines with J gene TRBJ2-7; possibly TRBD1 for D (6 bases). The CDR3 length is 14 residues. Germline assignment: CDR1 SQVTM and CDR2 ANQGSEA. V was trimmed by 5 bases and J by 3 bases, leaving 17 bases between them. This CDR3 reads CSVRGYRSSYEQYF. The CDR3 region has the DNA TGCAGCGTTAGGGGGTACAGGTCGAGCTACGAGCAGTACTTC.

This clonotype has ten or more counts. The CDR3 region is CASSLIQHYNEQFF. CDR3 DNA sequence: TGTGCCAGCAGCCTAATACAGCACTACAATGAGCAGTTCTTC. The chain links TRBV11-2 to TRBJ2-1; no clear D. The V end lost 5 bases, the J end lost 3 bases, and 11 bases lay between the germline ends. The CDR3 extends over 14 amino acids. Germline values: CDR1 SGHAT, CDR2 FQNNGV.

The table lists this clonotype with many counts. The chain has TRBV29-1 and TRBJ2-3, with TRBD1 identical over 10 bases. The junction had 4 bases not matched to a gene; V was cut back by 4 bases and J by 6 bases. CDR1 and CDR2 from the germline V gene are SQVTM and ANQGSEA. The CDR3 length is 13 residues. This chain's CDR3 is CSVVGQGWDTQYF. CDR3 DNA: TGCAGCGTTGTGGGACAGGGGTGGGATACGCAGTATTTT.

This clonotype was seen at least ten times. V and J are TRBV7-9 and TRBJ1-2; 10 bases agree with TRBD1. V lost 6 bases, J lost 4 bases, and 2 bases stayed unmatched. The germline V gene encodes CDR1 SEHNR and CDR2 FQNEAQ (reference sequence). The CDR3 consists of 13 residues. Written as DNA, the CDR3 is TGTGCCAGCAGGGACAGGGGGATCTATGGCTACACCTTC. Translated, it gives CASRDRGIYGYTF.

This clonotype was counted ten times or more. The gene calls are TRBV28 and TRBJ2-5; D gene uncertain. V was cut by 5 bases and J by 1 base, with 11 bases left in between. Germline V gene lookup returns CDR1 MDHEN and CDR2 SYDVKM. The CDR3 extends over 14 amino acids. The CDR3 bases are TGTGCCAGCAGTCAATATAGCTTCCAAGAGACCCAGTACTTC. It yields the protein CASSQYSFQETQYF.

Turning to this clonotype: The junction departs from germline at one end; a sequencing error may be responsible. V is TRBV6-1 and J is TRBJ2-1; D call uncertain. Germline assignment: CDR1 MNHNS and CDR2 SASEGT. There are 15 residues in the CDR3. The chain's CDR3 is CASRGDQPSYNKQFF. CDR3 bases: TGTGCCAGCAGAGGAGACCAACCGTCCTACAATAAGCAGTTCTTC.

The chain combines TRBV2 with TRBJ2-1; TRBD1 aligns across 7 bases. Germline CDR1 reads SNHLY; CDR2 reads FYNNEI. V shed 7 bases and J 9 bases; nucleotides not matched to a gene: 6. The CDR3 has 12 residues. In nucleotides, the CDR3 is TGTGCCAGCAACAACAGGGGCCCTGAGCAGTTCTTC. This codes for CASNNRGPEQFF.

This clonotype was detected many times. The chain combines TRBV6-2 or TRBV6-3 with TRBJ2-3, with 10 bases fitting TRBD2. CDR1 and CDR2 from the germline V gene are MNHEY and SVGEGT. This CDR3 spans 15 amino acids. Trimming cost V 6 bases and J 2 bases; bases outside gene matches: 5. This CDR3 reads CASRLAGGPTDTQYF. CDR3 sequence (DNA): TGTGCCAGCAGATTAGCGGGGGGCCCCACAGATACGCAGTATTTT.

This clonotype was counted at least ten times. The chain carries TRBV15 and TRBJ2-1; no clear D gene. From germline, CDR1 is LNHNV and CDR2 YYDKDF (reference sequence). V lost 1 base and J lost 2, with 9 bases in between. The length of the CDR3 is 15 residues. Here the CDR3 reads CATSRASAPYNEQFF. CDR3 bases: TGTGCCACCAGCAGAGCTTCGGCACCCTACAATGAGCAGTTCTTC.

This clonotype was seen more than once but under ten times. The chain has TRBV11-2 and TRBJ2-7; tentative D call: TRBD2 (5 bases). V lost 7 bases to trimming and J lost 2 bases, with 12 bases between them. Per germline, CDR1 SGHAT and CDR2 FQNNGV. The CDR3 has 13 residues. CDR3 DNA sequence: TGTGCCAGCAAGAGGGCGCAACCCTACGAGCAGTACTTC. This translates into CASKRAQPYEQYF.

This clonotype was counted only a few times. V gene TRBV28 combines with J gene TRBJ1-5, with D tentatively TRBD1 (5 bases). With 5 bases removed from V and 3 bases from J, the gap between germline ends came to 14 bases. Germline V gives CDR1 MDHEN, CDR2 SYDVKM. This CDR3 has 15 residues. CDR3 loop: CASSPRQINNQPQHF. DNA for the CDR3: TGTGCCAGCAGTCCGCGACAGATAAACAATCAGCCCCAGCATTTT.

This clonotype was detected many times. The chain links TRBV5-5 to TRBJ2-1; possible D gene TRBD2, 5 bases. The CDR3 length is 16 residues. In germline, CDR1 is SGHKS, CDR2 YYEKEE (reference sequence). Trimming left V 4 bases short and J 7 bases short, with 21 bases between. The CDR3, as DNA: TGTGCCAGCAGCCCTCAGGACTTTTCACTCTGGAATGAGCAGTTCTTC. Protein product: CASSPQDFSLWNEQFF.

This clonotype has ten or more counts. The CDR3 sequence: CASSLAGTGGYNEQFF. The CDR3 bases are TGTGCCAGCAGCTTAGCCGGGACAGGGGGGTACAATGAGCAGTTCTTC. The genes are TRBV11-2 and TRBJ2-1, with 11 nucleotides matching TRBD1. Trimming cost V 1 base and J 4 bases; bases outside gene matches: 3. The CDR3 runs to 16 residues. Germline V gene data show CDR1 as SGHAT and CDR2 as FQNNGV.